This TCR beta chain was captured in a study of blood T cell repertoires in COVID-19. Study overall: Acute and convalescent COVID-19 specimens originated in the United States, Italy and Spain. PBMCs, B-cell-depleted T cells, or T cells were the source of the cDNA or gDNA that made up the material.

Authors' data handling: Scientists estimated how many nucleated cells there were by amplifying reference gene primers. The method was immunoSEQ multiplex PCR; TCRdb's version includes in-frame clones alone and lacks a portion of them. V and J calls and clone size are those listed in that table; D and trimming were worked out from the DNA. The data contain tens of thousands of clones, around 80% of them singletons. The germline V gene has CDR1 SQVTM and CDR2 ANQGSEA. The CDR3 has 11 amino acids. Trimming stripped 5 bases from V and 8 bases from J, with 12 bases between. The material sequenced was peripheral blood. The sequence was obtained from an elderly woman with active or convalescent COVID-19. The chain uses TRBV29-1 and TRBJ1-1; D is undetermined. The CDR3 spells CSVFDLQEAFF. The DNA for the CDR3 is TGCAGCGTTTTCGACCTACAGGAAGCTTTCTTT.